The text below deals with one T cell receptor (beta chain). This clone was detected only a few times. Its antigen is currently not known. Within one base of it there is no much larger clone, and no base qualities were kept. This sample includes further DNA sequences coding for the same CDR3. Using the deep immunoSEQ assay, TCR CDR3 regions were amplified from genomic DNA by multiplex PCR. Extracted genomic DNA from each cell subset was distributed evenly across all wells of several immunoSEQ 96-well plates, and each plate was treated as a replicate. For sorted subsets, 200 ng of genomic DNA, equivalent to 25,000 to 30,000 T cell genomes, went into each replicate PCR. Purified libraries were quantified with a Qubit 3.0 fluorometer, sized on a Bioanalyzer 2100, and re-quantified with the KAPA Library Quantification kit. Every immunoSEQ 96-well plate was sequenced on a separate single-read 150-cycle Illumina NextSeq 550 flow cell. The original pipeline was this. Because only junctional sequences without quality scores were contained in the immunoSEQ output, filtering matching that applied to full-length reads could not be performed. To assign V/J genes and CDR3, sequences were annotated using PyIR, a Python wrapper for IgBLAST v1.9, with IMGT germline references. Reads with weak V/J assignments (E-value above 1e-6), missing CDR3, stop codons, out-of-frame junctions, or ambiguous translated residues were removed. V3J clonotypes were defined as sequences sharing an identical inferred V gene, J gene, and CDR3 amino acid sequence. To compute the percentage overlap between repertoires, the number of shared unique clonotypes was divided by the size of the smaller repertoire. Repertoire richness was assessed with RTK rarefaction, the Chao1 estimator, and Recon v2.1 estimates of unobserved clonotypes. Generation probabilities for all TCRbeta clonotypes obtained by the gDNA method from a handful of donors were computed using OLGA. In its TCRdb copy, this immuneACCESS table keeps in-frame sequences only and misses some clones. Where compared with another copy, unresolved V genes explain less than half of these, and the others have no known cause. D and trimming come from the DNA, and the V and J calls and clone size come from that table. The sample table contains hundreds of thousands of clones; only one count was recorded for 73% of them. The ten biggest clones cover around 2% of the sample.

The donors were healthy, HIV-negative adults who had no recently reported acute infections or vaccinations. Every donor was a Caucasian adult living in Nashville, Tennessee, USA. CD4+ T cells were enriched by magnetic negative selection; naive cells were then positively selected on CD45RA, and the negative fraction formed the memory subset. Blood was collected by leukapheresis, and PBMCs were isolated by Ficoll-Histopaque density gradient centrifugation and then cryopreserved in liquid nitrogen vapor phase. Analytical flow cytometry was used to check the purity and quantity of every magnetically sorted T cell population. Genomic DNA was isolated from every sorted fraction and measured by UV absorbance on a Nanodrop 2000c. The sample belongs to a study of shared clonotypes between healthy human individuals (dated by TCRdb to about 2020). For context, the study as a whole: Three men and two women, aged 18 to 49 years, made up the cohort. Per donor, three plates each were used for CD4 naive and CD4 memory, two for CD8 naive, and one for CD8 memory. The study deeply sequenced blood TCR repertoires of several healthy adults to estimate repertoire size and the extent of clonotype sharing between individuals. To increase sequencing depth and limit assay-specific biases, TCR repertoire library preparation and sequencing were carried out by different laboratories using diverse techniques. Between about 0.94 and 8.9 billion PBMCs per donor were obtained by leukapheresis.

As encoded in the germline V gene, CDR1 is MNHNS while CDR2 is SASEGT. The trim is 6 bases for V and 1 base for J, with a gap of 6 bases between the germline ends. Including the terminal cysteine and phenylalanine, the CDR3 comprises 12 residues. The retained sequence is limited to the CDR3, 36 bases, with the frame set at the first base. The full study reports these points: The genetic and exposure-history diversity represented was limited by the small number of donors. Naive subsets generally had larger estimated clonotype richness than memory subsets. Pairwise subsampling led to the expectation that sequencing depth would affect the degree of clonotype sharing among donors. Even with the large sequencing depth, rarefaction of the sorted-subset datasets indicated that sequencing was incomplete. Sharing across four donors was observed for approximately 4.6% of naive CD4, 3% to 4% of naive CD8, 2.3% of memory CD4, and around 0.42% of memory CD8 clonotypes. Only blood was sampled, and tissue TCR repertoires likely differ from those in blood. Compared with non-shared clonotypes, the clonotypes found in all four sorted-subset donors had higher generation probabilities.

The chain employs TRBV6-1 and TRBJ1-1; the D gene cannot be resolved reliably. What was sequenced was memory CD4+ T cells sorted from blood. In light of the paper, this sample's cell subset or site label describes: CD45RA-negative fraction. The TCR sequence derives from a woman aged 25 to 39 in good health. Here the CDR3 is given as CASRTQNTEAFF. The sequenced DNA is TGTGCCAGCAGAACACAGAACACTGAAGCTTTCTTT.